Following are 24 T cell receptor beta chains from one sample sequenced in a study of cytomegalovirus exposure and HLA in healthy donors. The PCR had 60 Vbeta and 13 Jbeta primers. Profiling relied on immunoSEQ multiplex PCR, and the TCRdb table lists in-frame clones only, not all of them. The top ten hold around 0.57% of the sample, which has a few hundred thousand clones, around four fifths seen once. Source material: PBMCs. Source of these receptors: a woman aged 40 to 55 in good health and CMV-seronegative.

The chain employs TRBV13 and TRBJ2-2, with D tentatively TRBD1 (5 bases). Germline V lookup: CDR1 PRHDT, CDR2 FYEKMQ (reference sequence). CDR3 length equals 15 residues. Trimming took off 6 bases at V and 7 bases at J, with 18 bases between the two ends. The CDR3 DNA reads TGTGCCAGCAGTCCACCAGGGTTCATAGACGGGGAGCTGTTTTTT. Amino acid sequence: CASSPPGFIDGELFF. The entire variable domain, with the rest obtained from reference TRBV13 and TRBJ2-2, is as follows: AAGVIQSPRHLIKEKRETATLKCYPIPRHDTVYWYQQGPGQDPQFLISFYEKMQSDKGSIPDRFSAQQFSDYHSELNMSSLELGDSALYFCASSPPGFIDGELFFGEGSRLTVL.

V gene TRBV5-6 combines with J gene TRBJ1-1, with D perhaps TRBD1 (6 bases). Per the germline V gene, CDR1 is SGHDT and CDR2 is YYEEEE. Trimming removed 0 bases at V and 0 bases at J, with 9 bases between. The CDR3 totals 15 residues. Here the CDR3 DNA reads TGTGCCAGCAGCTTGGTGGGGGCTGTGAACACTGAAGCTTTCTTT. Amino acids: CASSLVGAVNTEAFF.

This clone was recorded only once. V and J are TRBV12-5 and TRBJ2-5; TRBD2 agrees at 10 bases. This CDR3 spans 15 amino acids. Trimming cost V 5 bases and J 2 bases; bases outside gene matches: 5. CDR1 LGHNT and CDR2 FRNRAP come from the germline V gene. The CDR3 protein is CASGRTSGLQETQYF. CDR3 DNA: TGTGCTAGTGGTCGGACTAGCGGTTTACAAGAGACCCAGTACTTC.

This clone showed up just a few times. The V call is TRBV4-2, the J call TRBJ1-1, with D perhaps TRBD1 (6 bases). The CDR3 contains 15 residues. Between the trimmed V and J ends, which lost 0 bases and 1 base, there was a span of 9 bases. Germline CDR1 and CDR2: LGHNA and YNFKEQ. CDR3 amino acids: CASSQDRGGNTEAFF. CDR3 coding DNA: TGTGCCAGCAGCCAAGATCGAGGGGGGAACACTGAAGCTTTCTTT.

CDR3: CASSAPQSSYEQYF. The CDR3, as DNA: TGCGCCAGCAGCGCACCACAGAGCTCCTACGAGCAGTACTTC. The chain joins TRBV5-1 to TRBJ2-7; D is unclear. Trimming stripped 4 bases from V and 0 bases from J, with 11 bases between. Germline loops: CDR1 SGHRS, CDR2 YFSETQ. The length of the CDR3 is 14 residues.

The chain has TRBV11-3 and TRBJ2-1; 9 positions agree with TRBD1. Germline assignment: CDR1 SGHNT and CDR2 YENEEA. The CDR3 is 15 residues long. V dropped 2 bases and J dropped 7; count of bases not matched to a gene: 6. This CDR3 is CASSLLGQGLNEQFF. The CDR3 DNA sequence: TGTGCCAGCAGCTTACTGGGACAGGGTCTGAATGAGCAGTTCTTC.

The V gene is TRBV19, the J gene TRBJ1-3; no clear D gene. This CDR3 comprises 13 residues. Deletions cut 3 bases from V and 3 bases from J, with 6 bases between. CDR1 LNHDA and CDR2 SQIVND come from the germline V gene (reference sequence). The CDR3 sequence is CASSMVDGNTIYF. CDR3 DNA sequence: TGTGCCAGTAGTATGGTAGATGGAAACACCATATATTTT.

The chain links TRBV5-1 to TRBJ1-4, with 10 bases matching TRBD1. Trimming removed 2 bases from V and 2 bases from J; junction bases left unmatched: 3. The CDR3 covers 16 residues. Per the germline V gene, CDR1 is SGHRS and CDR2 is YFSETQ. CDR3 coding DNA: TGCGCCAGCAGCTTCGGGACAGGGGCCACTAATGAAAAACTGTTTTTT. It encodes CASSFGTGATNEKLFF.

The chain uses TRBV2 and TRBJ2-5, with TRBD1 identical over 9 bases. The V gene's germline CDR1 is SNHLY and CDR2 FYNNEI. CDR3 length: 14 residues. Losses at the gene ends were 2 bases for V and 5 bases for J; bases not matched to a gene: 3. In DNA, the CDR3 is TGTGCCAGCAGTGAAACAGGGGGCTGGGAGACCCAGTACTTC. Its protein product is CASSETGGWETQYF.

Only one count was recorded for this clone. The chain carries TRBV30 and TRBJ2-2; D possibly corresponds to TRBD2 (6 bases). This CDR3 spans 13 amino acids. V was cut by 3 bases and J by 6 bases, with 11 bases left in between. Germline V CDR1 and CDR2: GTSNPN, SVGIG (reference sequence). CDR3 in amino acids: CAWSGSGAGELFF. DNA of the CDR3: TGTGCCTGGAGCGGGAGTGGCGCCGGGGAGCTGTTTTTT.

The chain combines TRBV28 with TRBJ2-2, with 8 bases matching TRBD1. The CDR3 is 15 residues long. V lost 6 bases, J lost 5 bases, and 8 bases stayed unmatched. Per the germline V gene, CDR1 is MDHEN and CDR2 is SYDVKM. The CDR3 spells CASSIGQGRTGELFF. Here the CDR3 DNA reads TGTGCCAGCAGCATCGGACAGGGAAGGACCGGGGAGCTGTTTTTT.

This clone occurred once. This chain links TRBV5-6 with TRBJ2-2, with D hard to call. CDR1 is SGHDT, CDR2 YYEEEE, per germline. V was trimmed by 0 bases and J by 9 bases, leaving 15 bases between them. This CDR3 has 15 residues. In DNA form, the CDR3 reads TGTGCCAGCAGCTTGGGACTCTTAGATCACCGGGAGCTGTTTTTT. It codes for CASSLGLLDHRELFF.

The V and J genes are TRBV14 and TRBJ2-7; tentative D call: TRBD2 (5 bases). V was clipped by 1 base and J by 0 bases, with 10 bases between them. This CDR3 has 15 residues. Germline CDR1 SGHDN, CDR2 FVKESK. Here the CDR3 DNA reads TGTGCCAGCAGCCAAGGCGGACTGCCCTCCTACGAGCAGTACTTC. This encodes CASSQGGLPSYEQYF.

This clone was detected only a few times. The chain uses TRBV2 and TRBJ1-4; 7 bases line up with TRBD1. CDR3 length equals 14 residues. J gave up 8 bases and V 6 bases, and 9 bases lay outside the gene matches. Germline CDR1 and CDR2: SNHLY and FYNNEI. As DNA, the CDR3 is TGTGCCAGCAGGGGACAGCCCACGTTAGAAAAACTGTTTTTT. It is translated as CASRGQPTLEKLFF.

J is TRBJ1-1 and V is TRBV14; the D is unclear. Germline V CDR1 and CDR2: SGHDN, FVKESK. V gave up 2 bases and J gave up 1 base, with 5 bases separating them. The CDR3 is 13 amino acids. The CDR3 region is CASSQLPNTEAFF. Here the CDR3 DNA reads TGTGCCAGCAGCCAACTACCGAACACTGAAGCTTTCTTT.

V and J are TRBV12-5 and TRBJ2-5; no reliable D call. V was clipped by 2 bases and J by 5 bases, with 6 bases between them. Germline assignment: CDR1 LGHNT and CDR2 FRNRAP. The CDR3 spans 12 residues. In DNA form, the CDR3 reads TGTGCTAGTGGTTTGCCTAGGGAGACCCAGTACTTC. Protein sequence: CASGLPRETQYF.

This chain's CDR3 is CASSLGTGAAAQPQHF. The DNA of the CDR3 is TGTGCCAGCTCATTAGGGACAGGGGCGGCCGCTCAGCCCCAGCATTTT. The V gene is TRBV18, the J gene TRBJ1-5, with TRBD1 matching over 10 bases. Losses at the gene ends were 5 bases for V and 6 bases for J; bases not matched to a gene: 10. The germline V gene encodes CDR1 KGHSH and CDR2 LQKENI. The CDR3 has 16 residues.

The chain has TRBV28 and TRBJ1-6; 9 nucleotides agree with TRBD1. V lost 6 bases and J lost 2; bases outside the gene matches: 11. CDR1 MDHEN and CDR2 SYDVKM come from the germline V gene. This CDR3 comprises 18 residues. The CDR3 loop reads CASRETGTGSTYNSPLHF. CDR3 nucleotides: TGTGCCAGCAGGGAAACCGGGACAGGGAGCACCTATAATTCACCCCTCCACTTT.

This clone was seen a few times. The rearrangement links TRBV5-6 to TRBJ2-7, with 10 bases that match TRBD1. The V and J ends lost 4 bases and 0 bases, in that order; junction bases with no gene match: 7. Germline assignment: CDR1 SGHDT and CDR2 YYEEEE. This CDR3 has 16 residues. This CDR3 reads CASSPQGQGTSYEQYF. CDR3 bases: TGTGCCAGCAGCCCCCAGGGACAGGGGACCTCCTACGAGCAGTACTTC.

This clone was picked up a small number of times. The rearrangement uses TRBV19 and TRBJ1-1; TRBD1 is a possible D gene (6 bases). V lost 6 bases, J lost 3 bases, and 17 bases lay in between. Germline loops: CDR1 LNHDA, CDR2 SQIVND (reference sequence). This CDR3 region has 15 residues. The CDR3 coding sequence is TGTGCCAGTAGGGACAGTCTAGGGTTTTACACTGAAGCTTTCTTT. As protein: CASRDSLGFYTEAFF.

The chain combines TRBV19 with TRBJ2-3; 8 bases agree with TRBD2. Germline values: CDR1 LNHDA, CDR2 SQIVND (reference sequence). Trimming cost V 5 bases and J 5 bases; bases outside gene matches: 12. This CDR3 has 16 amino acids. This CDR3 is CASSLTGTSYVDTQYF. DNA of the CDR3: TGTGCCAGTAGTCTTACCGGGACTAGTTACGTAGATACGCAGTATTTT.

A single count supports this clone. This chain links TRBV13 with TRBJ2-1, with 7 bases lining up with TRBD2. This CDR3 is 13 amino acids long. Germline V lookup: CDR1 PRHDT, CDR2 FYEKMQ (reference sequence). V trimming: 1 base; J trimming: 10 bases; junction bases outside the gene matches: 4. In DNA, the CDR3 is TGTGCCAGCAGCTTAGATATTAGCGGGGAGCAGTTCTTC. It codes for CASSLDISGEQFF. Variable domain in full (rest from reference TRBV13 and TRBJ2-1): AAGVIQSPRHLIKEKRETATLKCYPIPRHDTVYWYQQGPGQDPQFLISFYEKMQSDKGSIPDRFSAQQFSDYHSELNMSSLELGDSALYFCASSLDISGEQFFGPGTRLTVL.

V and J are TRBV5-5 and TRBJ2-3, with 10 bases matching TRBD1. This CDR3 spans 15 amino acids. V dropped 3 bases and J dropped 2; count of bases not matched to a gene: 3. CDR1 is SGHKS, CDR2 YYEKEE, per germline (reference sequence). In DNA form, the CDR3 reads TGTGCCAGCAGCTGGGGACAGGGGACCACAGATACGCAGTATTTT. It translates to CASSWGQGTTDTQYF. The whole variable domain, remainder taken from reference TRBV5-5 and TRBJ2-3, is DAGVTQSPTHLIKTRGQQVTLRCSPISGHKSVSWYQQVLGQGPQFIFQYYEKEERGRGNFPDRFSARQFPNYSSELNVNALLLGDSALYLCASSWGQGTTDTQYFGPGTRLTVL.

The chain joins TRBV6-1 to TRBJ1-6; possible D gene TRBD1, 6 bases. The CDR3 runs 14 residues. Germline V CDR1 and CDR2: MNHNS, SASEGT. V lost 4 bases, J lost 10 bases, and 14 bases lay in between. CDR3 sequence reads: CASSVGQRGSPLHF. Here the CDR3 DNA reads TGTGCCAGCAGTGTTGGACAGAGAGGATCACCCCTCCACTTT.